This is a list of T cell receptor beta chains from one sample in a study of T cell repertoires in cytomegalovirus infection. Antigen specificity for these receptors is unknown. TCRdb reprocessed the reads via MiXCR and lists one record per CDR3 protein. The data hold a few hundred thousand distinct CDR3 sequences, with just under 25% observed a single time. This sample comprised cultured PBMCs, obtained from culture after CMV antigen stimulation. The receptors originated from a human donor in good health (CMV status not recorded). Some clones in this sample may be carry-over from other donors' samples. CDR3s include the opening cysteine and the closing phenylalanine or tryptophan. D genes are given only for firm matches.

TRBV29-1,TRBJ1-2,TRBD1,CSVGTGGNYGYTF
TRBV27,TRBJ2-1,NA,CASRPRGGRSYNEQFF
TRBV7-8,TRBJ1-4,NA,CASSLTPGSLGEKLFF
TRBV20-1,TRBJ1-1,NA,CSARTSTEAFF
TRBV9,TRBJ2-7,NA,CASSVAPEQYF
TRBV7-9,TRBJ2-1,NA,CASSLVRVLVNEQFF
TRBV5-1,TRBJ2-3,NA,CASNPGNTDTQYF
TRBV3-1,TRBJ1-6,NA,CASSQDYGGRNNSPLHF
TRBV30,TRBJ2-1,TRBD2,CAWSVAGVDNEQFF
TRBV15,TRBJ2-7,NA,CATGGAPYEQYF
TRBV7-2,TRBJ1-5,NA,CASSLEANSNQPQHF
TRBV6-5,TRBJ1-2,NA,CASSYSSSRGSYGYTF
TRBV7-9,TRBJ2-6,NA,CASSFWLSGANVLTF
TRBV20-1,TRBJ2-3,TRBD2,CSARPGGGRLKYTDTQYF
TRBV28,TRBJ1-1,TRBD1,CASSLLSGRGPAFF
TRBV2,TRBJ1-1,NA,CASSGRHFATEAFF
TRBV5-4,TRBJ2-6,NA,CASSLGPRPSPSGANVLTF
TRBV6-1,TRBJ2-7,TRBD2,CASSFRPGLAGGREQYF
TRBV7-2,TRBJ2-3,TRBD2,CASSLVAGGPGTDTQYF
TRBV19,TRBJ2-1,TRBD1,CASSISGTGDYNEQFF
TRBV27,TRBJ1-3,NA,CASSLRDPGSGNTIYF
TRBV7-9,TRBJ1-2,NA,CASTSTNNYGYTF
TRBV29-1,TRBJ2-1,TRBD2,CSVNLAGSYNEQFF
TRBV19,TRBJ2-3,NA,CASSSAGTYSYTQYF
TRBV6-5,TRBJ2-1,TRBD2,CASRGAGLAENNEQFF
TRBV29-1,TRBJ1-1,TRBD1,CSVDPGQFVAFF
TRBV12-3/TRBV12-4,TRBJ1-2,NA,CASSYEDGPYGYTF
TRBV7-2,TRBJ1-4,TRBD1,CASSSRQGGGEKLFF
TRBV6-5,TRBJ2-7,NA,CASSIGVRASEQYF
TRBV11-2,TRBJ1-2,NA,CASSLNAANYGYTF
TRBV12-5,TRBJ2-5,TRBD2,CASGPGTSGSSGETQYF
TRBV5-6,TRBJ2-7,NA,CASRITGEHPDDEQYF
TRBV10-3,TRBJ2-7,TRBD2,CAIRAGGLGEQYF
TRBV28,TRBJ2-3,NA,CASSRTPIPMSSGFGTDTQYF
TRBV4-1,TRBJ1-2,TRBD1,CASSQSRDRRNYGYTF
TRBV7-2,TRBJ2-3,TRBD2,CASSLSGGPATQYF
TRBV15,TRBJ2-1,TRBD2,CATSRSGSGNNEQFF
TRBV7-3,TRBJ2-7,TRBD2,CASSFEGGPYYEQYF
TRBV28,TRBJ1-5,NA,CASTPFGQGNQPQHF
TRBV4-1,TRBJ1-5,NA,CASSPIDSNQPQHF
TRBV25-1,TRBJ1-6,TRBD1,CATMTGSYNSPLHF
TRBV7-2,TRBJ1-2,NA,CASSLIQNYGYTF
TRBV6-1,TRBJ2-1,NA,CASMGGSYNEQFF
TRBV19,TRBJ2-2,NA,CASSIGPRLAGELFF
TRBV12-3/TRBV12-4,TRBJ2-4,NA,CASTPPAGTIQYF
TRBV7-2,TRBJ2-3,NA,CASSPEGSSTDTQYF
TRBV2,TRBJ2-6,NA,CASSELSGANVLTF
TRBV2,TRBJ1-1,NA,CASSVGLENTEAFF
TRBV10-3,TRBJ1-4,TRBD1,CAISEPGGGEKLFF
TRBV7-8,TRBJ2-1,NA,CASSFRGTYNEQFF
TRBV7-2,TRBJ2-3,NA,CASSTSTDTQYF
TRBV7-9,TRBJ1-6,NA,CASSPMEWNSPLHF